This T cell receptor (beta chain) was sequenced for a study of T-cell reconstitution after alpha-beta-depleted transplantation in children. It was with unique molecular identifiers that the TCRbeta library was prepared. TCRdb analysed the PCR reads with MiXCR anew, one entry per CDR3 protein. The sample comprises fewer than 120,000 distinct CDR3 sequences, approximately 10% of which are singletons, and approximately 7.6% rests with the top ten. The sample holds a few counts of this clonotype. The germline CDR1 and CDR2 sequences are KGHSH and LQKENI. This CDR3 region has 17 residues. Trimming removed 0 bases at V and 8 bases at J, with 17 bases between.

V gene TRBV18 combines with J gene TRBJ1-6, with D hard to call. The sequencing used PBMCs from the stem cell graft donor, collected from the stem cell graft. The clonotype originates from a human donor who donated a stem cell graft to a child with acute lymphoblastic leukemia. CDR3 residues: CASSPPVARGGDSPLHF. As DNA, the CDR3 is TGTGCCAGCTCACCACCGGTCGCTCGAGGTGGGGATTCACCCCTCCACTTT.